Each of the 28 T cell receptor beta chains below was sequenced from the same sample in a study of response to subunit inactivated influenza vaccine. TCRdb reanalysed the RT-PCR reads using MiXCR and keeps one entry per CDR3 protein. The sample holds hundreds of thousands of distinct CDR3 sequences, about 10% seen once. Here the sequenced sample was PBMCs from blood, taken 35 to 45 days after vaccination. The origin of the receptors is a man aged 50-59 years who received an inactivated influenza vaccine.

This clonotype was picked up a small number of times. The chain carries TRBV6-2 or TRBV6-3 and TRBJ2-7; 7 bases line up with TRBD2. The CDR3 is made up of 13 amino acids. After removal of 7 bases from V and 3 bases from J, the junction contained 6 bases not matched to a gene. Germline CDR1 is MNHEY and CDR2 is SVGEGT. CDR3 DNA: TGTGCCAGCAAGGAGACTAGCAGCTACGAGCAGTACTTC. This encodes CASKETSSYEQYF.

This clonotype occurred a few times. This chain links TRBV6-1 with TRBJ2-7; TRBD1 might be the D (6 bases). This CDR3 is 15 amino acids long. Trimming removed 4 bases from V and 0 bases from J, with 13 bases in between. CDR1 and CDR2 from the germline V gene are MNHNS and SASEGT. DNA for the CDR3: TGTGCCAGCAGTGGCCAAACAGGGAACTCCTACGAGCAGTACTTC. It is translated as CASSGQTGNSYEQYF.

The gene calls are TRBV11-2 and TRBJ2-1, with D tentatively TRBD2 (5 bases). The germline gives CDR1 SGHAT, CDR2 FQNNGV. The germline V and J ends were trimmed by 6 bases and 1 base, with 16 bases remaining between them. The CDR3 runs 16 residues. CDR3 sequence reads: CASRRGHLGSYNEQFF. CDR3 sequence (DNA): TGTGCCAGCAGGCGCGGGCACTTAGGATCCTACAATGAGCAGTTCTTC.

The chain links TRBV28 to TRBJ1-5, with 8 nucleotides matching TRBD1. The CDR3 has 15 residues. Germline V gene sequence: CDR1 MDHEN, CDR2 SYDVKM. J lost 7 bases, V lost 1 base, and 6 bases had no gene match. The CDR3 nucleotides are TGTGCCAGCAGTTTATTGGGACAGGTGGGGCAGCCCCAGCATTTT. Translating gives CASSLLGQVGQPQHF.

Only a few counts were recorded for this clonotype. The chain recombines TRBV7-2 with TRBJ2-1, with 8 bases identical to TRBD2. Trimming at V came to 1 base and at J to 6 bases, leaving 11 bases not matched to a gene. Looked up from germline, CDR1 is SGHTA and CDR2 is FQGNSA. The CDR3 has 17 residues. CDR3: CASSLGPHGAGGNEQFF. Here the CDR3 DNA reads TGTGCCAGCAGCTTAGGGCCCCATGGCGCGGGAGGCAATGAGCAGTTCTTC.

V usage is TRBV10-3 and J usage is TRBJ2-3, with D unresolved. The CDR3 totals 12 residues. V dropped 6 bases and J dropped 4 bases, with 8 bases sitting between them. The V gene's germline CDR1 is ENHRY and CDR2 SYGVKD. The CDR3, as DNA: TGTGCCATCAGCCTTAGTGCAGATACGCAGTATTTT. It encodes CAISLSADTQYF.

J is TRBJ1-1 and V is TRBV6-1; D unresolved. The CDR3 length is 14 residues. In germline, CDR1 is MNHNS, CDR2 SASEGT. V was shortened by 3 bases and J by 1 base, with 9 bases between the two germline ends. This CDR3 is CASSDVLWNTEAFF. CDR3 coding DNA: TGTGCCAGCAGTGATGTGTTATGGAACACTGAAGCTTTCTTT.

CDR3 sequence (DNA): TGTGCCAGCAGCTCGACAGGGGCGGGAGATACGCAGTATTTT. Encoded protein: CASSSTGAGDTQYF. V gene TRBV7-9 combines with J gene TRBJ2-3; 8 bases agree with TRBD1. CDR3 length equals 14 residues. Germline lookup yields CDR1 SEHNR and CDR2 FQNEAQ (reference sequence). The V segment lost 4 bases and the J segment 5 bases; nucleotides outside the gene matches: 5.

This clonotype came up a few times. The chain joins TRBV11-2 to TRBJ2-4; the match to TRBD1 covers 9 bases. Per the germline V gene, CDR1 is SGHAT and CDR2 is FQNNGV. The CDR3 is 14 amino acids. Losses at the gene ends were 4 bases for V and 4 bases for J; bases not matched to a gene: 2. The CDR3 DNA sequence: TGTGCCAGCAGCTCGGGGACAGGGAAAAACATTCAGTACTTC. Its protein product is CASSSGTGKNIQYF.

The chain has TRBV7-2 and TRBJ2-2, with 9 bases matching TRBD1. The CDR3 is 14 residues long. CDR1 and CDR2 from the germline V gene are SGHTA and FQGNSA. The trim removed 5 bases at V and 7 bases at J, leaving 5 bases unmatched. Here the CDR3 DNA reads TGTGCCAGCAGCCTAACAGGGGGCAACGGGGAGCTGTTTTTT. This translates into CASSLTGGNGELFF.

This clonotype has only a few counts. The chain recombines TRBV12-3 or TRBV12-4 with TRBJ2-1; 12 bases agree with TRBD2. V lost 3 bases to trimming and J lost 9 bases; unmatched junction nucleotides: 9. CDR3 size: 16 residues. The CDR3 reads CASSFSASGRAPEQFF. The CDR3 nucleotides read TGTGCCAGCAGTTTCTCGGCTAGCGGGAGGGCCCCTGAGCAGTTCTTC.

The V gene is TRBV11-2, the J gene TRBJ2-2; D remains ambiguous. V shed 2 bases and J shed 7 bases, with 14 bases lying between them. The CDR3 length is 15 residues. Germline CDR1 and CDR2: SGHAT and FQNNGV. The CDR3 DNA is TGTGCCAGCAGCTTAAGGTCCACCATGGGCGGGGAGCTGTTTTTT. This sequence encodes CASSLRSTMGGELFF. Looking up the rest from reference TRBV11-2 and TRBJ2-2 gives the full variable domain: EAGVAQSPRYKIIEKRQSVAFWCNPISGHATLYWYQQILGQGPKLLIQFQNNGVVDDSQLPKDRFSAERLKGVDSTLKIQPAKLEDSAVYLCASSLRSTMGGELFFGEGSRLTVL.

In DNA, the CDR3 is TGTGCCAGCAGCCCTGCGGGGGTCGCGAACACCGGGGAGCTGTTTTTT. Translated: CASSPAGVANTGELFF. This rearrangement joins TRBV7-8 to TRBJ2-2; the match to TRBD2 covers 7 bases. Germline lookup yields CDR1 SGHVS and CDR2 FQNEAQ. V lost 5 bases, J lost 0 bases, and 6 bases stayed unmatched. The CDR3 extends over 16 amino acids.

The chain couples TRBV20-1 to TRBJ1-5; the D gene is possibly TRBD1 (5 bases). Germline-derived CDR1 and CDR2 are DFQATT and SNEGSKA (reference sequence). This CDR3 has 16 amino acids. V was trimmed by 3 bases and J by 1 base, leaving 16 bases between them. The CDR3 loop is CSARGVWGNSNQPQHF. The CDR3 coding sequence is TGCAGTGCTAGGGGAGTTTGGGGGAACAGCAATCAGCCCCAGCATTTT.

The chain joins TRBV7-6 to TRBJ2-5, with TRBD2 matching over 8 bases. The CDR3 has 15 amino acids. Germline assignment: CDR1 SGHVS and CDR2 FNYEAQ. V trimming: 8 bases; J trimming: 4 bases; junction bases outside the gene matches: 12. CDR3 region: CASAKGSSGRETQYF. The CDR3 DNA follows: TGTGCCAGCGCCAAAGGGTCCAGCGGGAGAGAGACCCAGTACTTC.

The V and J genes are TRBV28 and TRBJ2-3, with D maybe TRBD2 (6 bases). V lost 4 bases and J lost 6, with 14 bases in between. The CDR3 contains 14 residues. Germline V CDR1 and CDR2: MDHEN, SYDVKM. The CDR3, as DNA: TGTGCCAGCAGTTCACGGGGGTGGTTGGATACGCAGTATTTT. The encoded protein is CASSSRGWLDTQYF. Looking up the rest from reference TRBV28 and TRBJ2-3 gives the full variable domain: DVKVTQSSRYLVKRTGEKVFLECVQDMDHENMFWYRQDPGLGLRLIYFSYDVKMKEKGDIPEGYSVSREKKERFSLILESASTNQTSMYLCASSSRGWLDTQYFGPGTRLTVL.

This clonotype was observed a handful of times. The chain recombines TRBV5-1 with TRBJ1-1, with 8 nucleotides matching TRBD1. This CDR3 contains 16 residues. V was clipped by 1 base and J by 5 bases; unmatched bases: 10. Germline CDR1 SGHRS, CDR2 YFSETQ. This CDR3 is CASSLSPTGAGTEAFF. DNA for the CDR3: TGCGCCAGCAGCTTGTCCCCGACAGGGGCGGGGACTGAAGCTTTCTTT.

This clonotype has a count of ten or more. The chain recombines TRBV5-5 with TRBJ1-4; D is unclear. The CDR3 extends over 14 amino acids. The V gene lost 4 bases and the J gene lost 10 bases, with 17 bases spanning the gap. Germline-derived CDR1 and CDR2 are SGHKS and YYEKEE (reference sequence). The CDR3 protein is CASSADWIGGKLFF. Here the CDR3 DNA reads TGTGCCAGCAGCGCCGACTGGATAGGCGGAAAACTGTTTTTT.

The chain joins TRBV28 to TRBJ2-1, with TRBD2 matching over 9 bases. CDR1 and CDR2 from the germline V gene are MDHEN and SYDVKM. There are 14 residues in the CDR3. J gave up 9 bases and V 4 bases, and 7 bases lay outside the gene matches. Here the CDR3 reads CASSSPGLASEQFF. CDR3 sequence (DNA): TGTGCCAGCAGTTCACCGGGACTAGCCAGTGAGCAGTTCTTC. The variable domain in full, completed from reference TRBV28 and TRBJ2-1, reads DVKVTQSSRYLVKRTGEKVFLECVQDMDHENMFWYRQDPGLGLRLIYFSYDVKMKEKGDIPEGYSVSREKKERFSLILESASTNQTSMYLCASSSPGLASEQFFGPGTRLTVL.

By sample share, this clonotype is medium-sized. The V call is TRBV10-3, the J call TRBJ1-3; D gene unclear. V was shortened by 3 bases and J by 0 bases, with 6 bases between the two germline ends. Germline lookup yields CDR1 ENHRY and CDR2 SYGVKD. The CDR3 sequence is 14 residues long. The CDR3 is CAISESSSGNTIYF. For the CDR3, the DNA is TGTGCCATCAGTGAAAGCAGCTCTGGAAACACCATATATTTT.

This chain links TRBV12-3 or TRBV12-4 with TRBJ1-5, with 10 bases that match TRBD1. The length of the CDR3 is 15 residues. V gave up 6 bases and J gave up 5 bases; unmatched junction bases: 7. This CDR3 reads CASSPDRGQDQPQHF. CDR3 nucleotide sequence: TGTGCCAGCAGCCCAGACAGGGGGCAGGATCAGCCCCAGCATTTT.

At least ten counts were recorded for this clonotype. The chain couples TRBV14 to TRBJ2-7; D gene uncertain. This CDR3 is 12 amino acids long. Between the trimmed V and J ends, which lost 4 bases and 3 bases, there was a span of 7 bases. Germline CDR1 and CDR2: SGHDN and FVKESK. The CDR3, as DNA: TGTGCCAGCAGCCCAAGCTACTACGAGCAGTACTTC. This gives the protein CASSPSYYEQYF.

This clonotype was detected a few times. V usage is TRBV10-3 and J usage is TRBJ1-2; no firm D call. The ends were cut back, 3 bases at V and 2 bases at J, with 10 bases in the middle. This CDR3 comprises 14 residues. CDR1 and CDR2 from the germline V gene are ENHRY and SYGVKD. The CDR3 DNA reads TGTGCCATCAGTGATGGGCAACTCAACTATGGCTACACCTTC. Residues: CAISDGQLNYGYTF.

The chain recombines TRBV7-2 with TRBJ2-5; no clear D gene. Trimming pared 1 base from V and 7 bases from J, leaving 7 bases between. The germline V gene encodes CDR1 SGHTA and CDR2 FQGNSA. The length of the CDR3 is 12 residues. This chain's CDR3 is CASSLGSRTQYF. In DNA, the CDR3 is TGTGCCAGCAGCTTAGGATCCCGGACCCAGTACTTC. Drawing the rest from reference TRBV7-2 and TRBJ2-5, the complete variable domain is GAGVSQSPSNKVTEKGKDVELRCDPISGHTALYWYRQSLGQGLEFLIYFQGNSAPDKSGLPSDRFSAERTGGSVSTLTIQRTQQEDSAVYLCASSLGSRTQYFGPGTRLLVL.

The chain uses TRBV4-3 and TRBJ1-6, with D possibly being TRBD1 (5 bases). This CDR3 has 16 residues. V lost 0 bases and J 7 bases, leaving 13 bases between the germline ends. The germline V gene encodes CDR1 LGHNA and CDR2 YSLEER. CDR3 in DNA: TGCGCCAGCAGCCAAGATGTGGGACGGTTGAATTCACCCCTCCACTTT. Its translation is CASSQDVGRLNSPLHF.

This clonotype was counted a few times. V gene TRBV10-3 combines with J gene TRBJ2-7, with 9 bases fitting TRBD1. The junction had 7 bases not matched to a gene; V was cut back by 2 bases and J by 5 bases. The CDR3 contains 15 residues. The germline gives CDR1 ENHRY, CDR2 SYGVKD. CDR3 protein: CAISEPGQGGDEQYF. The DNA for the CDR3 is TGTGCCATCAGTGAGCCGGGACAGGGAGGCGACGAGCAGTACTTC.

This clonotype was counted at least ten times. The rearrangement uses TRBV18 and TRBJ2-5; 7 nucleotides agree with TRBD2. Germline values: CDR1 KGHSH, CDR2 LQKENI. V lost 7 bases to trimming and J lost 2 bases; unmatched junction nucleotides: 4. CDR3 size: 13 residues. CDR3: CASYRTRQETQYF. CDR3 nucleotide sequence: TGTGCCAGCTACCGGACTAGACAAGAGACCCAGTACTTC.

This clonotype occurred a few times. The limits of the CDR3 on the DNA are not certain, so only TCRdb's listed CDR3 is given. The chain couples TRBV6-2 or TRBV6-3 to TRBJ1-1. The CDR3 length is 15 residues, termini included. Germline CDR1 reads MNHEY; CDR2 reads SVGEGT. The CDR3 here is CASYGVVAVGTEVFF.